A single sample is the source of the 28 T cell receptor beta chains below, sequenced in a study of control samples from healthy donors and cancer patients. The protocol was immunoSEQ multiplex PCR, while the TCRdb copy is restricted to in-frame clones and leaves out a portion. The profile shows under 200,000 clones, about 94% of them singletons. The sequencing sample was made of blood. The receptors were gathered from a woman in her thirties or forties in good health.

The rearrangement joins TRBV7-2 to TRBJ1-2; the D is unclear. CDR1 is SGHTA and CDR2 is FQGNSA in the germline V gene. V was trimmed by 1 base and J by 3 bases, leaving 9 bases between them. This CDR3 has 14 residues. The CDR3 DNA sequence: TGTGCCAGCAGCTTAGGGCCGCGCGACTATGGCTACACCTTC. Protein product: CASSLGPRDYGYTF.

The genes are TRBV7-7 and TRBJ2-5; D gene ambiguous. The CDR3 has 13 amino acids. V dropped 2 bases and J dropped 4 bases, with 8 bases sitting between them. CDR1 and CDR2 (germline): SSHAT, FNYEAQ (reference sequence). In nucleotides, the CDR3 is TGTGCCAGCAGCTTACGGATGGGAGAGACCCAGTACTTC. Amino acids: CASSLRMGETQYF.

The V call is TRBV11-2, the J call TRBJ1-1; D remains unclear. Per the germline V gene, CDR1 is SGHAT and CDR2 is FQNNGV. V lost 0 bases and J 1 base, leaving 3 bases between the germline ends. This CDR3 is built from 13 residues. CDR3 amino acids: CASSLERNTEAFF. The CDR3 DNA reads as TGTGCCAGCAGCTTAGAACGGAACACTGAAGCTTTCTTT.

The chain has TRBV6-5 and TRBJ1-2; 8 positions agree with TRBD1. Looked up from germline, CDR1 is MNHEY and CDR2 is SVGAGI. Losses at the gene ends were 6 bases for V and 6 bases for J; bases not matched to a gene: 12. The CDR3 consists of 15 residues. As DNA, the CDR3 is TGTGCCAGCAGCAGCGCTCAGACAGGGGTGGATGGCTACACCTTC. Amino acids: CASSSAQTGVDGYTF.

V is TRBV7-2 and J is TRBJ1-6, with TRBD1 matching 7 bases. Germline V gives CDR1 SGHTA, CDR2 FQGNSA. V lost 7 bases, J lost 8 bases, and 8 bases stayed unmatched. The CDR3 loop spans 14 amino acids. In DNA, the CDR3 is TGTGCCAGCAACCCCGGGACAGTAGATTCACCCCTCCACTTT. This codes for CASNPGTVDSPLHF. The whole variable domain, remainder taken from reference TRBV7-2 and TRBJ1-6, is GAGVSQSPSNKVTEKGKDVELRCDPISGHTALYWYRQSLGQGLEFLIYFQGNSAPDKSGLPSDRFSAERTGGSVSTLTIQRTQQEDSAVYLCASNPGTVDSPLHFGNGTRLTVT.

The rearrangement joins TRBV6-5 to TRBJ2-7; no definite D call. The length of the CDR3 is 15 residues. Trimming stripped 6 bases from V and 2 bases from J, with 17 bases between. Looked up from germline, CDR1 is MNHEY and CDR2 is SVGAGI. The CDR3 reads CASRGVGRSTYEQYF. CDR3 nucleotide sequence: TGTGCCAGCAGGGGCGTCGGCAGGAGTACCTACGAGCAGTACTTC.

V gene TRBV7-2 combines with J gene TRBJ1-2, with D perhaps TRBD1 (5 bases). With 2 bases removed from V and 4 bases from J, the gap between germline ends came to 8 bases. This CDR3 is 13 amino acids long. Germline values: CDR1 SGHTA, CDR2 FQGNSA. CDR3 sequence: CASSLQGTYGYTF. The CDR3, as DNA: TGTGCCAGCAGCTTACAGGGTACCTATGGCTACACCTTC.

This rearrangement joins TRBV5-6 to TRBJ2-5, with unresolved D. Trimming cost V 2 bases and J 2 bases, with 13 bases left between them. Germline-derived CDR1 and CDR2 are SGHDT and YYEEEE. The CDR3 totals 15 residues. The CDR3 reads CASSFRLLGQETQYF. CDR3 in DNA: TGTGCCAGCAGCTTCCGACTGCTGGGGCAAGAGACCCAGTACTTC.

The V call is TRBV10-3, the J call TRBJ2-1; unclear D gene. Trimming pared 4 bases from V and 8 bases from J, leaving 9 bases between. CDR3 size: 12 residues. Germline V gene data show CDR1 as ENHRY and CDR2 as SYGVKD. CDR3 loop: CAISGAGHEQFF. In DNA, the CDR3 is TGTGCCATCAGTGGAGCCGGGCATGAGCAGTTCTTC.

This clone appeared once. The chain's CDR3 is CASTRDRAQMEGYTF. Written as DNA, the CDR3 is TGTGCCAGCACCAGGGACAGGGCCCAGATGGAAGGCTACACCTTC. The gene calls are TRBV6-5 and TRBJ1-2; 9 positions match TRBD1. V trimming: 7 bases; J trimming: 8 bases; junction bases outside the gene matches: 14. CDR3 length equals 15 residues. The V gene's germline CDR1 is MNHEY and CDR2 SVGAGI.

The chain employs TRBV18 and TRBJ1-5, with a weak D call TRBD1 (6 bases). Per germline, CDR1 KGHSH and CDR2 LQKENI. The CDR3 has 15 residues. Trimming removed 0 bases at V and 7 bases at J, with 13 bases between. The CDR3 here is CASSPPNPGGQPQHF. CDR3 DNA: TGTGCCAGCTCACCACCGAATCCGGGGGGCCAGCCCCAGCATTTT.

The chain links TRBV7-2 to TRBJ2-5; TRBD1 matches 7 bases. The junction had 4 bases not matched to a gene; V was cut back by 1 base and J by 2 bases. Germline CDR1 SGHTA, CDR2 FQGNSA. This CDR3 has 15 residues. CDR3 DNA sequence: TGTGCCAGCAGCTTAGGGTGGGACAGACAAGAGACCCAGTACTTC. Translation: CASSLGWDRQETQYF. Full variable domain (outside the CDR3, taken from reference TRBV7-2 and TRBJ2-5): GAGVSQSPSNKVTEKGKDVELRCDPISGHTALYWYRQSLGQGLEFLIYFQGNSAPDKSGLPSDRFSAERTGGSVSTLTIQRTQQEDSAVYLCASSLGWDRQETQYFGPGTRLLVL.

V usage is TRBV10-3 and J usage is TRBJ1-4; maybe TRBD1 (5 bases). CDR1 is ENHRY, CDR2 SYGVKD, per germline. The CDR3 extends over 15 amino acids. The V end was cut by 2 bases, the J end by 8 bases, with 15 bases between. Written as DNA, the CDR3 is TGTGCCATCAGTGAGGGGGCGGGGCGGCAGGAAAAACTGTTTTTT. Amino acid sequence: CAISEGAGRQEKLFF.

The chain combines TRBV5-6 with TRBJ2-3, with a weak D call TRBD2 (5 bases). The length of the CDR3 is 12 residues. Trimming pared 0 bases from V and 7 bases from J, leaving 6 bases between. Looked up from germline, CDR1 is SGHDT and CDR2 is YYEEEE. This CDR3 is CASSLAGNTQYF. The CDR3 coding sequence is TGTGCCAGCAGCTTGGCCGGGAATACGCAGTATTTT. Full variable domain (outside the CDR3, taken from reference TRBV5-6 and TRBJ2-3): DAGVTQSPTHLIKTRGQQVTLRCSPKSGHDTVSWYQQALGQGPQFIFQYYEEEERQRGNFPDRFSGHQFPNYSSELNVNALLLGDSALYLCASSLAGNTQYFGPGTRLTVL.

This chain uses TRBV6-2 or TRBV6-3 with TRBJ2-5; 14 bases agree with TRBD2. The CDR3 spans 16 residues. J was trimmed by 5 bases and V by 5 bases; bases with no gene match: 7. Germline CDR1 reads MNHEY; CDR2 reads SVGEGT. The CDR3 loop is CASSPWTSGGPETQYF. CDR3 nucleotides: TGTGCCAGCAGTCCGTGGACTAGCGGGGGGCCGGAGACCCAGTACTTC.

The chain recombines TRBV9 with TRBJ1-1; 8 bases fit TRBD1. The CDR3 has 15 amino acids. CDR1 SGDLS and CDR2 YYNGEE come from the germline V gene. After removal of 0 bases from V and 4 bases from J, the junction contained 5 bases not matched to a gene. CDR3 sequence (DNA): TGTGCCAGCAGCGTAGGGAACAGGGGGACCACTGAAGCTTTCTTT. Amino acids: CASSVGNRGTTEAFF.

The V and J genes are TRBV27 and TRBJ1-5, with a possible D match to TRBD1 (6 bases). This CDR3 is built from 16 residues. V was trimmed by 10 bases and J by 1 base, leaving 20 bases between them. Germline values: CDR1 MNHEY, CDR2 SMNVEV (reference sequence). The CDR3 coding sequence is TGTGCCACCCTGTGGCGGGGGCGAAGGAGCAATCAGCCCCAGCATTTT. Protein sequence: CATLWRGRRSNQPQHF.

V gene TRBV18 combines with J gene TRBJ2-1; TRBD2 matches 9 bases. Germline V gives CDR1 KGHSH, CDR2 LQKENI. The CDR3 is 16 amino acids. V was clipped by 6 bases and J by 0 bases; unmatched bases: 6. The CDR3 region has the DNA TGTGCCAGCTCCCGTAGCGGGGGACTCTCCTACAATGAGCAGTTCTTC. Translation: CASSRSGGLSYNEQFF.

The rearrangement uses TRBV18 and TRBJ2-5, with 13 nucleotides matching TRBD2. The CDR3 is made up of 15 amino acids. From germline, CDR1 is KGHSH and CDR2 LQKENI. Unmatched junction bases numbered 3, after V lost 6 bases and J lost 2 bases. CDR3 sequence reads: CASSGLAGTQETQYF. CDR3 coding DNA: TGTGCCAGCTCGGGACTAGCGGGGACACAAGAGACCCAGTACTTC.

This chain connects TRBV30 to TRBJ2-5; TRBD1 matches 8 bases. Germline V lookup: CDR1 GTSNPN, CDR2 SVGIG (reference sequence). J was trimmed by 4 bases and V by 3 bases; bases with no gene match: 1. The CDR3 runs 12 residues. CDR3 amino acids: CAWSTGGETQYF. CDR3 DNA sequence: TGTGCCTGGAGCACAGGGGGAGAGACCCAGTACTTC.

The genes are TRBV9 and TRBJ1-1; TRBD1 matches at 7 bases. CDR3 length: 12 amino acids. The J segment lost 11 bases and the V segment lost 0 bases, leaving 4 bases of the junction unmatched. CDR1 SGDLS and CDR2 YYNGEE come from the germline V gene. CDR3 DNA sequence: TGTGCCAGCAGCGTAGACGAGGGGGCGGCTTTCTTT. It translates to CASSVDEGAAFF.

The chain carries TRBV3-1 (or the pseudogene TRBV3-2) and TRBJ2-5; D is ambiguous. The V end was cut by 0 bases, the J end by 3 bases, with 8 bases between. The germline CDR1 and CDR2 sequences are LGHDT and YNNKEL (reference sequence). The CDR3 is 14 amino acids. This CDR3 reads CASSQEAVKETQYF. The CDR3 DNA sequence: TGTGCCAGCAGCCAAGAAGCCGTGAAAGAGACCCAGTACTTC.

V is TRBV27 and J is TRBJ2-1, with D perhaps matching TRBD1 or TRBD2 (5 bases each). This CDR3 contains 14 residues. Germline lookup yields CDR1 MNHEY and CDR2 SMNVEV (reference sequence). V lost 2 bases, J lost 5 bases, and 10 bases lay in between. The CDR3 bases are TGTGCCAGCAGTTTAGGGACGGTGAACAATGAGCAGTTCTTC. This codes for CASSLGTVNNEQFF.

The chain recombines TRBV7-2 with TRBJ2-7; unclear D gene. Germline assignment: CDR1 SGHTA and CDR2 FQGNSA. V was clipped by 7 bases and J by 7 bases, with 11 bases between them. The CDR3 loop spans 11 amino acids. CDR3 region: CASTLRLEQYF. The CDR3 DNA reads as TGTGCCAGCACCCTTCGATTGGAGCAGTACTTC.

J is TRBJ1-5 and V is TRBV19; a weak D match, TRBD1 (6 bases). The V gene lost 3 bases and the J gene lost 6 bases, with 18 bases spanning the gap. The CDR3 runs 16 residues. Per germline, CDR1 LNHDA and CDR2 SQIVND (reference sequence). CDR3 in DNA: TGTGCCAGTAGTATTCAACAGGGTGGTAATGGTCAGCCCCAGCATTTT. Residues: CASSIQQGGNGQPQHF.

The chain recombines TRBV11-3 with TRBJ2-1, with 8 bases identical to TRBD2. Trimming cost V 2 bases and J 9 bases; bases outside gene matches: 3. Per germline, CDR1 SGHNT and CDR2 YENEEA. This CDR3 has 13 amino acids. CDR3 bases: TGTGCCAGCAGCTTACGGGGGGGCCGTGAGCAGTTCTTC. Protein: CASSLRGGREQFF.

The chain recombines TRBV6-2 or TRBV6-3 with TRBJ2-7; the D gene is possibly TRBD1 (5 bases). From germline, CDR1 is MNHEY and CDR2 SVGEGT. Trimming cost V 6 bases and J 6 bases, with 12 bases left between them. CDR3 length: 12 residues. The DNA for the CDR3 is TGTGCCAGCAGCCGCGGACAAACCGAGCAGTACTTC. Its translation is CASSRGQTEQYF.

The chain recombines TRBV9 with TRBJ1-4; perhaps TRBD1 as D (5 bases). Trimming pared 0 bases from V and 5 bases from J, leaving 11 bases between. Germline CDR1 SGDLS, CDR2 YYNGEE. The CDR3 has 15 amino acids. The DNA for the CDR3 is TGTGCCAGCAGCGTAGAGGACAAACAAAATGAAAAACTGTTTTTT. Protein product: CASSVEDKQNEKLFF. Full variable domain (rest looked up from reference TRBV9 and TRBJ1-4): DSGVTQTPKHLITATGQRVTLRCSPRSGDLSVYWYQQSLDQGLQFLIQYYNGEERAKGNILERFSAQQFPDLHSELNLSSLELGDSALYFCASSVEDKQNEKLFFGSGTQLSVL.